This TCR beta chain was retrieved from a study of Ad26.COV2.S vaccination and SARS-CoV-2 variants (dated by TCRdb to about 2021). Broadly, across the study: Donors in the vaccine arm were drawn from COV1001, a phase I-IIa trial of Ad26.COV2.S in healthy adults that was multicentre, randomized, double-blind and placebo-controlled. TCRbeta repertoire sequencing served as the tool for gauging how specific and how broad the SARS-CoV-2-reactive T cell receptors were following Ad26.COV2.S vaccination. Dosing of Ad26.COV2.S was intramuscular, at either 5x10^10 or 1x10^11 viral particles, delivered as one shot or as two shots spaced 56 days apart. Trial participants were randomized into five groups of five, in which low-dose or high-dose Ad26.COV2.S was given once or twice, or placebo was given on both occasions. The TCR-sequenced set comprised approximately 32 samples: some 20 Ad26.COV2.S vaccine recipients, 5 placebo recipients and 8 SARS-CoV-2 convalescent individuals. Blinding of investigators to trial group allocation was maintained during experiments and outcome assessment. Points the paper makes about the study in general: The authors noted that the TCR breadth and depth analyses may have underestimated total T cell responses. The study lacked the statistical power to compare responses across vaccine doses or regimens. Comparable non-spike TCR breadth was observed between vaccine and placebo recipients, consistent with only spike being contained in the vaccine. Compared with placebo recipients, Ad26.COV2.S recipients showed higher spike-specific TCR breadth (P = 0.0014). After vaccination, substantial breadth of spike-specific CD8+ and CD4+ T cell responses was reported.

On this clone itself: Its cognate antigen has yet to be identified. Base-call qualities are not available, and no considerably larger clone is one nucleotide away.

V and J lose 5 bases and 10 bases, and a span of 13 bases separates them. The CDR3 holds 12 amino acids from the cysteine to the phenylalanine. CDR3 DNA is the only sequence kept; it has 36 bases, read in frame from the first base. The treatment or condition label of this sample denotes: roughly 20 received Ad26.COV2.S at low or high dose, single or two shots; roughly 5 received placebo; per-sample allocation not given. Repertoires of vaccine and placebo recipients were sequenced from samples collected on day 63 after the first injection. In Cohort 1b, more than 20 adults aged 18-55 years were enrolled at a single site in Boston, USA, between 29 July and 7 August 2020. Ad26.COV2.S was a replication-incompetent adenovirus type 26 vector that expressed a prefusion-stabilized SARS-CoV-2 spike protein derived from the original Wuhan strain. The immunoSEQ Assay was used to sequence TCRbeta CDR3 regions. After extraction, genomic DNA underwent amplification by bias-controlled multiplex PCR, followed by high-throughput sequencing. The study's own analysis went as follows. To quantify the absolute abundance of each unique TCRbeta CDR3 region, sequences were collapsed and filtered. Usable DNA was measured by amplifying reference genes present in all nucleated cells, and TCRbeta template counts were normalized to that usable DNA to estimate T cell fraction. Repertoire TCRs were annotated as SARS-CoV-2-specific by exact matching of V gene, CDR3 amino acid sequence and J gene to a known reactive TCR set. The reference SARS-CoV-2 TCR set came from MIRA and was filtered for enrichment in COVID-19-positive ImmuneCODE repertoires, removing public or cross-reactive TCRs. Using the MIRA antigens, annotated TCRs were further analysed by specific ORF or by position within an ORF. Breadth was defined as the number of annotated unique rearrangements divided by the total number of unique productive rearrangements, and depth was defined as the summed frequency of the annotated unique rearrangements. Two-sided Wilcoxon rank-sum tests were applied when comparing TCR breadth between groups. TCRdb retrieved this table from immuneACCESS and kept in-frame rearrangements only. Not all clones are present; in checked studies, unresolved V genes account for under half, and no reason is known for the remainder. The V and J calls and clone size are taken from that table; D and trimming were inferred from the DNA. The sample yields 350,000 to 550,000 clones; approximately 92% were counted once. 2.5% to 3% of the sample comes from the top ten.

The sequence joins TRBV12-3 or TRBV12-4 to TRBJ2-3; the D gene is not confidently resolved. This clonotype was sampled from a person between 18 and 65 years old who received the Ad26.COV2.S COVID-19 vaccine or a placebo. The specimen comprised peripheral blood, sampled in a trial of Ad26.COV2.S vaccine versus placebo. The nucleotide sequence is TGTGCCAGCAGTCCCGAAAGTACAGCGCAGTATTTT. It codes for CASSPESTAQYF.